This T cell receptor beta chain was sequenced during a study of T-cell memory formation after mild COVID-19. Study findings and constraints: Clones which contracted sat mainly in CM and EM if CD4+, and in EMRA if CD8+. Some SARS-CoV-2-responding clones were already detected in memory before infection.

With respect to this clonotype: Antigen specificity is unknown.

TCRdb used MiXCR to reprocess the 5' RACE reads, holding one entry per CDR3 protein. Among about 82,000 distinct CDR3 sequences listed, 10% to 15% were seen once. The V gene's germline CDR1 is MNHEY and CDR2 SVGAGI. With 4 bases removed from V and 3 bases from J, the gap between germline ends came to 7 bases. This CDR3 is 13 amino acids long. The rearrangement uses TRBV6-5 and TRBJ1-5; D is unresolved. This clonotype was sampled from a man younger than 35 who had mild COVID-19 (a few samples of this study predate the infection). Cell type and time point are not known. Input material: PBMCs or a T cell subset sorted from them (not recorded which). The CDR3 reads CASSLSFNQPQHF. The CDR3 region has the DNA TGTGCCAGCAGTTTATCCTTCAATCAGCCCCAGCATTTT.